These T cell receptor beta chains were read from a single sample in a study of T-cell reconstitution after alpha-beta-depleted transplantation in children. One entry per CDR3 protein results from TCRdb running MiXCR on the PCR reads. The data hold 380,000 or so distinct CDR3 sequences, with approximately 12% observed a single time. This specimen consisted of PBMCs, obtained from the stem cell graft. These receptors all stem from a human donor who donated a stem cell graft to a child with Fanconi anemia. Each CDR3 is given without its conserved first and last residue. The D gene is left open where the match is weak. A clone size is listed for some rows: how often the clone was seen (once, few, many), or a class if it is expanded.

-,TRBV5-1,TRBD1,TRBJ1-2,ASSPGQGPGGYT
-,TRBV18,-,TRBJ2-7,ASSHTKSYEQY
few,TRBV4-1,TRBD2,TRBJ2-5,ASSQDNQGLGRETQY
few,TRBV2,-,TRBJ2-1,ASSERGGSSYNEQF
many,TRBV24-1,-,TRBJ1-1,ATSDFDSEAF
many,TRBV18,TRBD1,TRBJ2-3,ASSPGTGSDTQY
few,TRBV15,TRBD2,TRBJ2-5,ATSRVSGGFETQY
many,TRBV13,TRBD2,TRBJ2-3,ASSPRGSGGDTQY
many,TRBV5-1,-,TRBJ1-1,ASSLEGTEVNTEAF
-,TRBV7-8,TRBD1,TRBJ1-5,ASSRGTGSFNQPQH
-,TRBV7-2,-,TRBJ1-1,ASSRVGVNTEAF
-,TRBV5-1,TRBD2,TRBJ2-3,ASSLASGPSTDTQY
few,TRBV5-6,-,TRBJ2-5,ASSSPGVSGETQY
-,TRBV6-6,-,TRBJ1-4,ASSWRVNEKLF
few,TRBV28,TRBD1,TRBJ1-3,ASSLIQGATSGNTIY
few,TRBV5-1,TRBD1,TRBJ1-1,ASSEGAGSTEAF
once,TRBV7-9,-,TRBJ2-3,ASTQQDVSTDTQY
-,TRBV20-1,TRBD1,TRBJ2-1,SARDKQGVYNEQF
-,TRBV4-3,-,TRBJ2-6,ASSRQAAGANVLT
-,TRBV18,-,TRBJ2-3,ASSPLGHNTDTQY
few,TRBV20-1,-,TRBJ1-1,SAKQGTTEAF
-,TRBV3-1,-,TRBJ2-2,ASSQDSKAFGELF
-,TRBV4-3,-,TRBJ2-5,ASSQEATAGGSQY
many,TRBV12-3/TRBV12-4,TRBD2,TRBJ2-1,ASRPGLAGYNEQF
many,TRBV5-5,-,TRBJ2-5,ASSLAMAVTYQETQY
few,TRBV5-6,TRBD1,TRBJ2-2,ASSLYLTGSLF
-,TRBV4-3,-,TRBJ1-6,ASSVRFTGLPLH
few,TRBV7-8,-,TRBJ1-2,ASSSSTGPYGYT
once,TRBV2,TRBD2,TRBJ2-5,ASSVIEASGAVSGEETQY
many,TRBV4-3,TRBD2,TRBJ2-7,ASSQAWEGYEQY
many,TRBV6-2/TRBV6-3,-,TRBJ2-3,ASGASSTDTQY
few,TRBV3-1,-,TRBJ2-7,ASSQTGSKENEQY
-,TRBV10-3,TRBD2,TRBJ2-5,AISGGDGETQY
-,TRBV6-5,-,TRBJ1-1,ASSYRLGNTEAF
few,TRBV27,-,TRBJ2-3,ASRGAEADTQY
few,TRBV4-2,TRBD1,TRBJ2-7,ASSQDTGGASYEQY
few,TRBV5-4,-,TRBJ2-2,ASSLDGETLRTGELF
many,TRBV20-1,-,TRBJ2-5,SASHSSQETQY
-,TRBV6-2/TRBV6-3,-,TRBJ1-1,ASSKSLEAF
many,TRBV7-9,-,TRBJ2-1,ASSLLADNEQF
-,TRBV9,-,TRBJ2-2,ASRGGVSNTGELF
few,TRBV20-1,-,TRBJ2-1,SASTRTAYNEQF
many,TRBV10-2,-,TRBJ2-2,ASSELGASNTGELF
-,TRBV7-9,TRBD1,TRBJ2-7,ASSIGTAYSYEQY
few,TRBV4-3,-,TRBJ2-1,ASSQDLGGSYNEQF
-,TRBV4-3,TRBD1,TRBJ2-7,ASSQGHGQAYEQY
many,TRBV5-1,TRBD2,TRBJ2-3,ASSLGTSGATSTDTQY
-,TRBV7-9,TRBD1,TRBJ1-1,ASSPQDRGPTEAF
medium-sized,TRBV30,TRBD2,TRBJ2-2,AWSVPGRDTGELF
many,TRBV7-2,TRBD2,TRBJ2-5,ASSLRTSSYQETQY
-,TRBV5-1,TRBD1,TRBJ1-4,ASSLTGPNEKLF
many,TRBV6-1,TRBD1,TRBJ2-7,ASSGTGAIYEQY
-,TRBV4-3,-,TRBJ2-3,ASSQERVDSTDTQY
few,TRBV6-2/TRBV6-3,TRBD1,TRBJ1-2,ASSYDRARYGYT
few,TRBV2,-,TRBJ1-1,ASSLVRLNTEAF
few,TRBV7-8,TRBD1,TRBJ1-1,ASSFPRGQGALNTEAF
-,TRBV11-2,-,TRBJ2-4,ASSFTGLAKNIQY
many,TRBV27,-,TRBJ2-2,ASSFGLGGAGELF
few,TRBV30,-,TRBJ2-1,AWSVRRNEQF